The following is a TCR beta chain sequence with its context. Its specific antigen is unknown. Nothing much larger sits one base from this clone, and base qualities are not available. Amplification of TCR beta CDR3 regions was carried out from RNA transcripts. A first-round RT-PCR of the TCR CDR3 used the HTBI primer set with the Qiagen OneStep RT-PCR kit. Libraries were constructed in a second round of multiplex PCR, after which size selection and purification were carried out. Sequencing of the libraries was done on an Illumina HiSeq2000 using paired-end 100 bp reads. Regarding the original processing steps: SOAPnuke was used to process the raw data, removing reads that contained adapters or uncalled bases, had a mean Phred below 15, or lacked an exact match to the constant primer or identifier. High-quality paired reads were merged using COPE v1.2.5, and each unique nucleotide sequence was defined as a clonotype. Clonotypes were aligned to IMGT TRBV, TRBD and TRBJ reference segments using MiTCR v1.1. Analysis was restricted to V-J combinations with a frequency above 0.0001, which covered roughly 99% of repertoires. The TCS score was defined as the ratio of F50 (clonal expansion) to E x V (chaos), calculated using BLOSUM62-based TCRdist between CDR3 peptides within each V-J. Welch's t-statistics and random forest reduced roughly 500 V-J features to about 12, which were used in a naive Bayes classifier (R e1071). In TCRdb, the public reads were trimmed at Q25 with fastp and aligned with MiXCR, with productive beta chains retained. Rows matching on CDR3 protein sequence are summarized as one entry with the most common DNA and genes. V and J calls and clone size were set by TCRdb, not the authors. This sample gives approximately 360,000 distinct CDR3 sequences in total; less than 20% of them show up just once. The ten biggest clones cover roughly 26% of the sample.

Hyperthyroidism patients were newly diagnosed, had a disease duration of under 2 months, and were aged 18 to 65 years. Patients with uncontrolled infections, other autoimmune diseases, pregnancy or lactation were excluded. Diagnoses relied on clinical symptoms, serum thyroxine and TRAb, thyroid ultrasound and orbital computed tomography. For progressor patients, blood was drawn at the first diagnosis of hyperthyroidism, before any ophthalmopathy symptoms had appeared. Ficoll-Paque density gradient centrifugation was used to isolate PBMCs from around 10 ml of fresh peripheral blood. Progressor patients were defined as those initially diagnosed with Graves' hyperthyroidism in whom ophthalmopathy developed during follow-up. Total RNA was extracted with Trizol reagent, and quality was checked on an Agilent 2100 Bioanalyzer. From V the trimming removes 6 bases and from J it removes 8 bases, while the gene matches leave 16 bases of the junction unaccounted for. From the cysteine through the phenylalanine, the CDR3 covers 16 amino acids. Solely the CDR3 DNA is kept, with 48 bases framed from the first base.

The data were obtained in a study of T cells in Graves' hyperthyroidism and ophthalmopathy (dated by TCRdb to between 2018 and 2020). Looking at the study overall: Peripheral blood was collected at initial diagnosis, before any treatment. In six Graves' hyperthyroidism patients, the study also compared T-cell repertoires from thyroid tissue with T-cell repertoires from blood. Prospective prediction of ophthalmopathy was tested in an independent validation cohort of approximately 18 hyperthyroidism patients and 17 patients who later progressed to ophthalmopathy. The roughly 90 discovery patients were divided at random into training and test sets in a 7:3 ratio. To identify TCR V-J signatures that set the groups apart, the researchers used a discovery cohort of more than 95 patients, made up of roughly 40 with Graves' ophthalmopathy and some 58 with stable Graves' hyperthyroidism. After sampling, hyperthyroidism patients received methimazole starting at 30 mg daily, and ophthalmopathy patients received high-dose intravenous methylprednisolone. According to the paper, TCR Vbeta CDR3 sequencing was carried out on 120 to 150 peripheral blood samples, which came from fewer than 50 ophthalmopathy, 80 or so hyperthyroidism and about 17 progressor patients. What the authors observed across the whole study: Blood samples also contained most of the expanded thyroid clonotypes (frequency above 0.001), which suggests that blood repertoires may reflect thyroid immune responses. During validation, the model predicted progression to ophthalmopathy a median of around 7 months ahead of onset, with more than 55% sensitivity and more than 72% specificity. No statistical method was used to set the sample size in advance, and investigators knew the group allocation. A model built on a 13 V-J signature distinguished ophthalmopathy from stable hyperthyroidism, reaching around 90% sensitivity and 81.08% specificity in cross-validation and 80%/75% in testing.

The sequence came from a woman between 18 and 29 years old with Graves' hyperthyroidism that later progressed to Graves' ophthalmopathy. Input material: blood. This chain joins TRBV12-3 or TRBV12-4 to TRBJ2-1; TRBD2 lines up with 7 middle nucleotides. CDR3 region: CASRPGLTGGRDEQFF. The nucleotide sequence reads TGTGCCAGCAGACCCGGGCTAACGGGAGGTAGGGATGAGCAGTTCTTC.